Listed here is a single T cell receptor (beta chain). The sample belongs to a study of glioma-infiltrating T cells after dendritic cell vaccination. Described time point: after dendritic cell vaccination, including at tumor progression/relapse. Only patients with spare fresh-frozen tumor and over two years of follow-up were included. Blood PBMC samples: pre-vaccination, two weeks post third vaccination, and at tumor progression. Up to about 2 ug genomic DNA was used for TCRB CDR3 amplification. Amplification used 60 V beta primers and 13 J beta primers. Data came from immunoSEQ multiplex PCR; TCRdb stores just in-frame clones and leaves some out. In the table there are 90,000 to 95,000 clones, over 75% of which are singletons. The starting material was blood, obtained after dendritic cell vaccination. The clonotype was recovered from a human donor with glioblastoma.

The CDR3 spells CASSHWARQSTDTQYF. CDR3 nucleotides: TGCGCCAGCAGCCATTGGGCCCGACAGAGCACAGATACGCAGTATTTT. This sequence joins TRBV4-1 and TRBJ2-3; D perhaps matches TRBD1 (5 bases). In germline, CDR1 is MGHRA, CDR2 YSYEKL. V was trimmed by 3 bases and J by 0 bases, leaving 13 bases between them. CDR3 length: 16 amino acids.